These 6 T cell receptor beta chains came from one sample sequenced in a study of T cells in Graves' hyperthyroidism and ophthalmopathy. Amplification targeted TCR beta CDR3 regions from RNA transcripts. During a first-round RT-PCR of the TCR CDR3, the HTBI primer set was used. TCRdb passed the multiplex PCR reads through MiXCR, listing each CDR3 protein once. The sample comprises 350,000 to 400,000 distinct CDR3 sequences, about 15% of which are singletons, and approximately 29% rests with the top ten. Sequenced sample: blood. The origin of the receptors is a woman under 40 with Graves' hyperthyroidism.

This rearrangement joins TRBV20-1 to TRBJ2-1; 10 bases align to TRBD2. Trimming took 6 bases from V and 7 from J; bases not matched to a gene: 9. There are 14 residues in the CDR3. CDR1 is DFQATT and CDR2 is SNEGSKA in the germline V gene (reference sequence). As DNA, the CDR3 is TGCAGTGCCGATAGCGGGAGGCAGCTTAATGAGCAGTTCTTC. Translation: CSADSGRQLNEQFF.

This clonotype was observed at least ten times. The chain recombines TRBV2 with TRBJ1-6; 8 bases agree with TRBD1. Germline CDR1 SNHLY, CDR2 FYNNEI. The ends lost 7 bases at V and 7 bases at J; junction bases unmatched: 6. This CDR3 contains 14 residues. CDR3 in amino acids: CASNQGQENSPLHF. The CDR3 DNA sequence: TGTGCCAGCAATCAGGGACAGGAGAATTCACCCCTCCACTTT.

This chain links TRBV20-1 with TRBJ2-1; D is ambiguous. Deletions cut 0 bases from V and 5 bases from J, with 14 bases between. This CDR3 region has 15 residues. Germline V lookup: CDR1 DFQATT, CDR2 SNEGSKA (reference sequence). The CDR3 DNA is TGCAGTGCTAGAGAGACTCTCCCCAACAACAATGAGCAGTTCTTC. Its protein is CSARETLPNNNEQFF.

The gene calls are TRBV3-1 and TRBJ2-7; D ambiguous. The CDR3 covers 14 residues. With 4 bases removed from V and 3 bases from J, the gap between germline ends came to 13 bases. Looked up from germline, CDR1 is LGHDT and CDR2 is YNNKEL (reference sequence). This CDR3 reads CASSPRTPNYEQYF. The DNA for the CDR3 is TGTGCCAGCAGCCCGCGGACCCCCAACTACGAGCAGTACTTC.

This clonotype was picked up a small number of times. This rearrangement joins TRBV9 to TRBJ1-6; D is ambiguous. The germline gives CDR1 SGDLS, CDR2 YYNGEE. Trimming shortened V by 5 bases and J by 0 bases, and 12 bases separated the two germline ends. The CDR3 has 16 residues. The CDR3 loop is CASSPLGSSYNSPLHF. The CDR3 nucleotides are TGTGCCAGCAGTCCCCTGGGGAGCTCCTATAATTCACCCCTCCACTTT.

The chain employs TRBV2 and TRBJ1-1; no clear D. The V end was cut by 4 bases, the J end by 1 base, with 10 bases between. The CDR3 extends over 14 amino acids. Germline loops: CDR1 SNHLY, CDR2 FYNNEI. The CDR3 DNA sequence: TGTGCCAGCAGTGGGCACTTTTCGAACACTGAAGCTTTCTTT. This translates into CASSGHFSNTEAFF.